The source of this T cell receptor (beta chain) is a study of OX40 agonist ivuxolimab in advanced cancers. For the study at large: All patients had ivuxolimab intravenously every 2 weeks at 0.01 to 10 mg/kg. Of mixed ages from about 23 to 90 and averaging about 56 years, the group was approximately 84% male. Notes on the study in general: Researchers did not establish what antigens the expanded peripheral T cells target.

This CDR3 is 14 amino acids long. The V end lost 4 bases, the J end lost 6 bases, and 17 bases lay between the germline ends. The germline gives CDR1 SGDLS, CDR2 YYNGEE. Data came from immunoSEQ multiplex PCR; TCRdb stores just in-frame clones and leaves some out. Of approximately 30,000 clones listed, around 79% are singletons. A remark on this clone: Antigen: not known.

The J gene is TRBJ2-7, the V gene TRBV9, with D possibly TRBD2 on 6 matching bases. The material was CD4+ or CD8+ T cells sorted from blood, obtained in a trial of the OX40 agonist ivuxolimab. The TCR was taken from an adult with an advanced solid tumor such as melanoma, head and neck, liver or kidney cancer. The CDR3 DNA reads as TGTGCCAGCAGCCTCGGGGGTGACCTAACCGAGCAGTACTTC. This encodes CASSLGGDLTEQYF.